Presented here are 2 T cell receptor beta chains from one specimen sequenced in a study of neurological immune-mediated disorders. TCRdb re-analysed the 5' RACE reads in MiXCR, keeping a single row per CDR3 protein. The sample has about 41,000 distinct CDR3 sequences, more than 2% seen once; the top ten hold 9.5% to 15%. Material for sequencing was PBMCs. These receptors originate from a man aged 25 to 40 with multiple sclerosis.

This clonotype appeared many times. The J gene is TRBJ2-7, the V gene TRBV27; TRBD2 might be the D (5 bases). V lost 8 bases and J 4 bases, leaving 12 bases between the germline ends. CDR1 and CDR2 from the germline V gene are MNHEY and SMNVEV (reference sequence). There are 12 residues in the CDR3. For the CDR3, the DNA is TGTGCCAGCCCTTTTGAGGGATACGAGCAGTACTTC. Protein: CASPFEGYEQYF.

A few counts support this clonotype. The V call is TRBV20-1, the J call TRBJ2-3; no reliable D call. V lost 0 bases, J lost 5 bases, and 6 bases lay in between. In germline, CDR1 is DFQATT, CDR2 SNEGSKA (reference sequence). CDR3 length: 12 residues. The DNA of the CDR3 is TGCAGTGCTAGAGAGTCTGGAGATACGCAGTATTTT. It translates to CSARESGDTQYF.